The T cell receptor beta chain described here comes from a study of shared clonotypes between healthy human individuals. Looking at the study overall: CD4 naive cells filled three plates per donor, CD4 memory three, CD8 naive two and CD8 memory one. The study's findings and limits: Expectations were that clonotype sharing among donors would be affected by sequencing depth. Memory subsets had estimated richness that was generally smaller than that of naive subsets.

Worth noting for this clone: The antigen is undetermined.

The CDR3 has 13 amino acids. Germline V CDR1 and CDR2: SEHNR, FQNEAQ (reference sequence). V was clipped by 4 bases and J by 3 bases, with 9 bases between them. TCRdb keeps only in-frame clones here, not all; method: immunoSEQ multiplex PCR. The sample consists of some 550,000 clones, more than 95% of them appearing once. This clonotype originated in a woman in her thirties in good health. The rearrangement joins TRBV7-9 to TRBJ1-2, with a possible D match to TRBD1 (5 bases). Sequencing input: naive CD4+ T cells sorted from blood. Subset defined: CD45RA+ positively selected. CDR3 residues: CASSSARDYGYTF. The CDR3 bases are TGTGCCAGCAGCTCCGCCAGGGACTATGGCTACACCTTC.